Described below is a single TCR beta chain sequence and its context. Original processing notes: Amplification with reference gene primers provided the estimates of nucleated cell counts. Libraries were prepared by immunoSEQ multiplex PCR; TCRdb keeps only in-frame clonotypes and omits some of them. Clone size and the V and J calls come from that table; the DNA yielded D and trimming. The sample lists 200,000 to 250,000 clones; roughly 80% were seen once. These data come from a study of blood T cell repertoires in COVID-19. The wider study: The United States, Italy and Spain supplied acute and convalescent COVID-19 samples.

The sequenced sample consisted of peripheral blood. This clonotype was sampled from a man between 25 and 39 years old with active or convalescent COVID-19.

The CDR3 DNA reads as TGTGCCAGCACCTCCGGGACAGGGGGTGGGGGGGAGCTGTTTTTT. Translation gives CASTSGTGGGGELFF. This chain uses TRBV6-6 with TRBJ2-2, with 11 bases identical to TRBD1. Trimming cost V 7 bases and J 8 bases; bases outside gene matches: 9. Looked up from germline, CDR1 is MNHNY and CDR2 is SVGAGI (reference sequence). The CDR3 contains 15 residues.